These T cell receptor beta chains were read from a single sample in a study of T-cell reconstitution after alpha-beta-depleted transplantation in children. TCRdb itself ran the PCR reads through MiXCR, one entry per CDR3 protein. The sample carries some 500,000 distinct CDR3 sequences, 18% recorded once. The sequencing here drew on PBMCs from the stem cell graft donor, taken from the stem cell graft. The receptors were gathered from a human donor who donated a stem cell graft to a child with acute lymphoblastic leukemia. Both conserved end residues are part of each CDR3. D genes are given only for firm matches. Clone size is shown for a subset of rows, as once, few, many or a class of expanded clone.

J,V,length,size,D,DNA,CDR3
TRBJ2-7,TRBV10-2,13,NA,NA,TGCGCCAGCAGTGATAGCCCGGGTGGGGAGCAGTACTTC,CASSDSPGGEQYF
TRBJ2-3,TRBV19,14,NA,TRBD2,TGTGCCAGTAATGCGGGAGTAACGACAGATACGCAGTATTTT,CASNAGVTTDTQYF
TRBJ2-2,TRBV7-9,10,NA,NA,TGTGCCAAAAAGCCCGGGGAGCTGTTTTTT,CAKKPGELFF
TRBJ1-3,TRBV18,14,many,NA,TGTGCCAGCTCACCACGTCCAGATGGAAACACCATATATTTT,CASSPRPDGNTIYF
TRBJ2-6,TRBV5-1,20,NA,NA,TGCGCCAGCAGTTTGATCCGCCTAGCCCATACGGCCGCTGGGGCCAACGTCCTGACTTTC,CASSLIRLAHTAAGANVLTF
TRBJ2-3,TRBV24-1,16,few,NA,TGTGCAACCAGTGTTCCCGGACAGCCCAGCACAGATACGCAGTATTTT,CATSVPGQPSTDTQYF
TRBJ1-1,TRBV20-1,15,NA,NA,TGCAGTGCTAGAGTGGCAGGGGCGTTGAACACTGAAGCTTTCTTT,CSARVAGALNTEAFF
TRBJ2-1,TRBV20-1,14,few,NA,TGCAGTGCTCCTCGGAGGGCCGGCTACAATGAGCAGTTCTTC,CSAPRRAGYNEQFF
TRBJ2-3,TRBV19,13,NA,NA,TGTGCCAGCGTTGCAGGGGTCACAGATACGCAGTATTTT,CASVAGVTDTQYF
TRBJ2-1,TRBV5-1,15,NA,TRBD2,TGCGCCAGCAGCTCCTTGACTAGCGGGTCCAATGAGCAGTTCTTC,CASSSLTSGSNEQFF
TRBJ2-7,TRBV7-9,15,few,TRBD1,TGTGCCAGCAGCGAACCTACAGGGGAAACCTACGAGCAGTACTTC,CASSEPTGETYEQYF
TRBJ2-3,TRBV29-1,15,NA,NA,TGCAGCGTTAACCAATGGAGGGGGGCCACAGATACGCAGTATTTT,CSVNQWRGATDTQYF
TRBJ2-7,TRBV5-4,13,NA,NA,TGTGCCAGCAGCTTGCAGGGGAAGATGGAGCAGTACTTC,CASSLQGKMEQYF